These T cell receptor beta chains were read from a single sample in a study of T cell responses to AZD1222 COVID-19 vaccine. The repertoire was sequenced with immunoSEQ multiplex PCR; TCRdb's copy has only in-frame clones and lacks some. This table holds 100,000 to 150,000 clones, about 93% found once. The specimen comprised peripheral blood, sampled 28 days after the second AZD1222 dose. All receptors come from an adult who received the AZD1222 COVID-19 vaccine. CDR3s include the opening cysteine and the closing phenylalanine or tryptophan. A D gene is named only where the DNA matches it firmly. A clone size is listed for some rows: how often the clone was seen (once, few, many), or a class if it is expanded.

DNA: TGTGCCAGCAGCTTAGGGGGGAAAAAAGGCTACACCTTC
CDR3: CASSLGGKKGYTF
V: TRBV7-2
J: TRBJ1-2
size: -
D: -

DNA: TGCAGTGCTAGTAGCAACCCAGGGGGGAGCTATGGCTACACCTTC
CDR3: CSASSNPGGSYGYTF
V: TRBV20-1
J: TRBJ1-2
size: -
D: TRBD1

DNA: TGTGCCAGTAGTATAGATTCCCGGAATGTCCGCTATGGCTACACCTTC
CDR3: CASSIDSRNVRYGYTF
V: TRBV19
J: TRBJ1-2
size: few
D: -

DNA: TGTGCCAGCAGTCGCCTTGGGACAGGAGAAGCTTTCTTT
CDR3: CASSRLGTGEAFF
V: TRBV27
J: TRBJ1-1
size: -
D: TRBD1

DNA: TGTGCCAGCAGCCCGGCGACAGGACGGGAGACCCAGTACTTC
CDR3: CASSPATGRETQYF
V: TRBV7-2
J: TRBJ2-5
size: -
D: -

DNA: TGTGCCAGCAGCGTAGACGGGGCTTTGAGTCAGCCCCAGCATTTT
CDR3: CASSVDGALSQPQHF
V: TRBV9
J: TRBJ1-5
size: -
D: -

DNA: TGTGCCAGCAGCCCACGGGGGGCCTCTCCGATAGGGGAGCTGTTTTTT
CDR3: CASSPRGASPIGELFF
V: TRBV7-2
J: TRBJ2-2
size: -
D: -

DNA: TGTGCCAGCACCGAACGAGGGGGGACTGAAGCTTTCTTT
CDR3: CASTERGGTEAFF
V: TRBV6-5
J: TRBJ1-1
size: -
D: -

DNA: TGTGCCAGCAGCGAGACAGGGGGAGACACTGAAGCTTTCTTT
CDR3: CASSETGGDTEAFF
V: TRBV9
J: TRBJ1-1
size: -
D: TRBD1

DNA: TGTGCCAGCAGTTACGGGGGATCGAACACTGAAGCTTTCTTT
CDR3: CASSYGGSNTEAFF
V: TRBV6-5
J: TRBJ1-1
size: -
D: -

DNA: TGTGCCAGCAGCTTGCTAATGAACACTGAAGCTTTCTTT
CDR3: CASSLLMNTEAFF
V: TRBV5-4
J: TRBJ1-1
size: -
D: -

DNA: TGCGCCAGCAGCTTTCGGTCCGGGACGATCACTGAAGCTTTCTTT
CDR3: CASSFRSGTITEAFF
V: TRBV5-1
J: TRBJ1-1
size: -
D: -

DNA: TGCGCCAGCAGCATGCGGACCGGGCCCGGAGGAAACACCGGGGAGCTGTTTTTT
CDR3: CASSMRTGPGGNTGELFF
V: TRBV5-1
J: TRBJ2-2
size: -
D: -

DNA: TGTGCCAGCAGCTTCGACAGGGTGGGCTCACCCCTCCACTTT
CDR3: CASSFDRVGSPLHF
V: TRBV7-2
J: TRBJ1-6
size: -
D: TRBD1

DNA: TGTGCCAGTTCCGACAGGGCCTATGAAAAACTGTTTTTT
CDR3: CASSDRAYEKLFF
V: TRBV19
J: TRBJ1-4
size: once
D: TRBD1

DNA: TGTGCCAGCCGCGGTGCAGCGGGGGGGCGGGTGACCCAGTACTTC
CDR3: CASRGAAGGRVTQYF
V: TRBV25-1
J: TRBJ2-5
size: -
D: TRBD2

DNA: TGTGCCAGCAGTTTATTCAGGGGACTAGGACTCTACGAGCAGTACTTC
CDR3: CASSLFRGLGLYEQYF
V: TRBV27
J: TRBJ2-7
size: -
D: TRBD2

DNA: TGTGCCAGCAGCCAACCCCTCCAGGACGGCAATCAGCCCCAGCATTTT
CDR3: CASSQPLQDGNQPQHF
V: TRBV4-2
J: TRBJ1-5
size: -
D: -

DNA: TGTGCCAGCAGTCGCAGGGATCTGGGGACCCAGTACTTC
CDR3: CASSRRDLGTQYF
V: TRBV7-8
J: TRBJ2-5
size: -
D: -